This T cell receptor (beta chain) is from a study of Ad26.COV2.S vaccination and SARS-CoV-2 variants. Whole-study results and caveats: Vaccinated and placebo-treated recipients had similar non-spike TCR breadth.

A word on this clone: Antigen specificity is unknown.

Produced via immunoSEQ multiplex PCR; TCRdb's table is partial and in-frame only. The top ten clones hold under 5% of a sample with about 350,000 clones, about 91% of them seen once. Germline V gives CDR1 SGHRS, CDR2 YFSETQ. V lost 4 bases and J 4 bases, leaving 12 bases between the germline ends. This CDR3 comprises 13 residues. Sequencing used peripheral blood, obtained after recovery from COVID-19. The sequence was collected from a human donor who had recovered from COVID-19. This chain connects TRBV5-1 to TRBJ2-7; the D gene is possibly TRBD1 (5 bases). The CDR3 DNA sequence: TGCGCCAGCAGCCCAGGGTTTAGGTACGAGCAGTACTTC. Translated, it gives CASSPGFRYEQYF.